This record looks at one T cell receptor beta chain sequence and its context. The data were obtained in a study of technical replicates of blood from a few donors. The protocol was immunoSEQ multiplex PCR, while the TCRdb copy is restricted to in-frame clones and leaves out a portion. The sample consists of approximately 89,000 clones, 85% to 95% of them appearing once. The CDR3 spans 13 residues. Trimming shortened V by 2 bases and J by 6 bases, and 11 bases separated the two germline ends. The germline gives CDR1 MNHNY, CDR2 SVGAGI (reference sequence). The rearrangement joins TRBV6-6 to TRBJ2-7; possible D gene TRBD1, 5 bases. Source material: T cells isolated from PBMCs. This clonotype originated in a human donor in good health. The CDR3 loop reads CASSYELRGEQYF. CDR3 nucleotide sequence: TGTGCCAGCAGTTACGAGTTAAGGGGCGAGCAGTACTTC.